This T cell receptor beta chain was sequenced in a study of shared clonotypes between healthy human individuals. About the research overall: Donor ages ranged 18 to 49 years: a couple of women, a few men. Points from the study as a whole: Sharing of clonotypes among donors was expected to vary with sequencing depth.

This was a deep-level run. The table came from immunoSEQ multiplex PCR; TCRdb's copy has only in-frame clones and leaves some out. The sample has roughly 450,000 clones; 75% to 85% are singletons. The CDR3 length is 13 residues. Germline V gives CDR1 SQVTM, CDR2 ANQGSEA. Trimming cost V 5 bases and J 2 bases, with 11 bases left between them. There were no recent acute infections or vaccinations among the donors, who were healthy HIV-negative adults. As regards this clone: The antigen is unknown.

This receptor was taken from a woman aged 40 to 50 in good health. Some clones in this sample may be carry-over from other donors' samples. The chain recombines TRBV29-1 with TRBJ2-3; D unclear. The sample comprised PBMCs. Here the CDR3 reads CSVSSGFTDTQYF. Written as DNA, the CDR3 is TGCAGCGTTTCGTCCGGCTTCACAGATACGCAGTATTTT.